One sample yielded the 17 T cell receptor beta chains listed below, sequenced in a study of technical replicates of blood from four donors. Using immunoSEQ multiplex PCR, the repertoire was profiled, and TCRdb retains in-frame clones only, with some absent. This table has tens of thousands of clones, 92% appearing once. Sequenced material: T cells isolated from PBMCs. These receptors were obtained from a human donor in good health.

V and J are TRBV6-5 and TRBJ1-1; possibly TRBD1 for D (6 bases). Trimming took 7 bases from V and 4 from J, leaving 13 bases between them. The CDR3 runs 13 residues. Germline V gives CDR1 MNHEY, CDR2 SVGAGI. CDR3 in DNA: TGTGCCAGCACCTCGGTGGGGGCCACTGAAGCTTTCTTT. Its translation is CASTSVGATEAFF.

The chain is built from TRBV2 and TRBJ1-2, with D perhaps matching TRBD1 (6 bases). The CDR3 sequence is 12 residues long. V was clipped by 10 bases and J by 3 bases, with 12 bases between them. The V gene's germline CDR1 is SNHLY and CDR2 FYNNEI. Here the CDR3 reads CAIPNRDYGYTF. DNA of the CDR3: TGTGCCATTCCGAACAGGGACTATGGCTACACCTTC.

The gene calls are TRBV5-1 and TRBJ2-5, with D possibly TRBD1 on 6 matching bases. V was trimmed by 7 bases and J by 2 bases, leaving 18 bases between them. Germline CDR1 and CDR2: SGHRS and YFSETQ. CDR3 length equals 15 residues. CDR3 in DNA: TGCGCCAGCGGTTCCGCTACAGGGCCTCAAGAGACCCAGTACTTC. Residues: CASGSATGPQETQYF.

The rearrangement uses TRBV11-2 and TRBJ1-3; 7 bases agree with TRBD1. Germline trimming cut 5 bases from V and 5 bases from J; bases unmatched to any gene: 18. This CDR3 spans 18 amino acids. Germline CDR1 is SGHAT and CDR2 is FQNNGV. CDR3 DNA: TGTGCCAGCAGCGCGTTCTGGCCTCGGACAGGAGGCCGAAACACCATATATTTT. This encodes CASSAFWPRTGGRNTIYF.

This sequence joins TRBV11-3 and TRBJ2-7; maybe TRBD1 (5 bases). Per the germline V gene, CDR1 is SGHNT and CDR2 is YENEEA. V was clipped by 3 bases and J by 5 bases, with 11 bases between them. This CDR3 is 13 amino acids long. CDR3 in DNA: TGTGCCAGCAGCTTTGGCAGGGAACACGAGCAGTACTTC. Protein sequence: CASSFGREHEQYF.

CDR3 in DNA: TGTGCCTCGTCGTTAGGAGTCCTTACTGAAGCTTTCTTT. Amino acid sequence: CASSLGVLTEAFF. The chain uses TRBV5-4 and TRBJ1-1; D not certain. The CDR3 is made up of 13 amino acids. Germline CDR1 and CDR2: SGHNT and YYREEE (reference sequence). Trimming removed 10 bases at V and 5 bases at J, with 18 bases between.

This chain joins TRBV2 and TRBJ1-1; D uncertain. The CDR3 has 16 residues. V gave up 3 bases and J gave up 0 bases, with 14 bases separating them. Per germline, CDR1 SNHLY and CDR2 FYNNEI. The DNA for the CDR3 is TGTGCCAGCAGTGAGGCAGGATCTATATTGAACACTGAAGCTTTCTTT. Translated, it gives CASSEAGSILNTEAFF. The variable domain in full, with the rest retrieved from reference TRBV2 and TRBJ1-1, is EPEVTQTPSHQVTQMGQEVILRCVPISNHLYFYWYRQILGQKVEFLVSFYNNEISEKSEIFDDQFSVERPDGSNFTLKIRSTKLEDSAMYFCASSEAGSILNTEAFFGQGTRLTVV.

V usage is TRBV7-8 and J usage is TRBJ1-1; D perhaps matches TRBD1 (5 bases). This CDR3 comprises 13 residues. Germline values: CDR1 SGHVS, CDR2 FQNEAQ. Trimming took 5 bases from V and 12 from J, leaving 19 bases between them. The chain's CDR3 is CASSLGRDFRTFF. CDR3 nucleotide sequence: TGTGCCAGCAGCCTAGGACGGGACTTCCGAACTTTCTTT.

The sample holds one count of this clone. The chain joins TRBV19 to TRBJ1-1, with TRBD1 identical over 10 bases. This CDR3 region has 16 residues. With 1 base clipped from V and 5 bases from J, the junction kept 7 bases outside the gene matches. CDR1 is LNHDA, CDR2 SQIVND, per germline (reference sequence). CDR3 nucleotide sequence: TGTGCCAGTAGTATAGTGCGGGGACAGGGGATAACTGAAGCTTTCTTT. Translation: CASSIVRGQGITEAFF.

This clone was counted only a few times. The chain joins TRBV6-1 to TRBJ1-4; a weak D match, TRBD1 (6 bases). Trimming cost V 4 bases and J 8 bases, with 14 bases left between them. This CDR3 has 14 residues. In germline, CDR1 is MNHNS, CDR2 SASEGT. The CDR3 bases are TGTGCCAGCAGTGGTTGGGGGCTGGGAGAAAAACTGTTTTTT. Amino acid sequence: CASSGWGLGEKLFF.

The gene calls are TRBV6-6 and TRBJ2-1; 8 bases map to TRBD2. V lost 2 bases to trimming and J lost 3 bases; unmatched junction nucleotides: 3. The CDR3 runs 15 residues. The germline gives CDR1 MNHNY, CDR2 SVGAGI (reference sequence). CDR3 amino acids: CASSYPSGSYNEQFF. CDR3 sequence (DNA): TGTGCCAGCAGTTACCCCAGCGGGAGCTACAATGAGCAGTTCTTC.

V usage is TRBV6-1 and J usage is TRBJ2-3; TRBD1 might be the D (5 bases). Germline V gene lookup returns CDR1 MNHNS and CDR2 SASEGT. This CDR3 is 14 amino acids long. Trimming shortened V by 6 bases and J by 0 bases, and 10 bases separated the two germline ends. CDR3 in amino acids: CASRIAGSTDTQYF. CDR3 sequence (DNA): TGTGCCAGCAGGATAGCAGGGAGCACAGATACGCAGTATTTT.

The V gene is TRBV7-2, the J gene TRBJ1-2; 7 bases map to TRBD1. V was pared by 6 bases and J by 3 bases, with 4 bases of the junction left unmatched. The CDR3 extends over 13 amino acids. In germline, CDR1 is SGHTA, CDR2 FQGNSA. Written as DNA, the CDR3 is TGTGCCAGCAGTCAAACAGGGGACTATGGCTACACCTTC. Protein sequence: CASSQTGDYGYTF. Based on the CDR3 plus reference TRBV7-2 and TRBJ1-2, the full variable domain is GAGVSQSPSNKVTEKGKDVELRCDPISGHTALYWYRQSLGQGLEFLIYFQGNSAPDKSGLPSDRFSAERTGGSVSTLTIQRTQQEDSAVYLCASSQTGDYGYTFGSGTRLTVV.

The rearrangement joins TRBV6-5 to TRBJ2-1, with 10 bases lining up with TRBD2. CDR1 is MNHEY, CDR2 SVGAGI, per germline. With 4 bases clipped from V and 7 bases from J, the junction kept 10 bases outside the gene matches. This CDR3 is built from 16 residues. The CDR3 nucleotides are TGTGCCAGCAGTTCCTCTTGGGCTAGCGGGAGTAATGAGCAGTTCTTC. It is translated as CASSSSWASGSNEQFF.

The chain combines TRBV6-6 with TRBJ2-1; TRBD1 matches at 9 bases. From germline, CDR1 is MNHNY and CDR2 SVGAGI (reference sequence). Losses at the gene ends were 5 bases for V and 6 bases for J; bases not matched to a gene: 8. The CDR3 extends over 15 amino acids. The CDR3 DNA sequence: TGTGCCAGCAGTAAACGGGACAGGGTTACCAATGAGCAGTTCTTC. Encoded protein: CASSKRDRVTNEQFF.

The V call is TRBV7-6, the J call TRBJ1-3, with TRBD1 matching over 8 bases. The CDR3 length is 14 residues. V trimming: 5 bases; J trimming: 8 bases; junction bases outside the gene matches: 8. Germline-derived CDR1 and CDR2 are SGHVS and FNYEAQ. This CDR3 reads CASSKTGVPDTIYF. The DNA of the CDR3 is TGTGCCAGCAGCAAGACAGGGGTGCCGGACACCATATATTTT.

This chain links TRBV19 with TRBJ2-6; 9 positions agree with TRBD1. Germline V gene sequence: CDR1 LNHDA, CDR2 SQIVND (reference sequence). This CDR3 region has 17 residues. J lost 0 bases, V lost 5 bases, and 5 bases had no gene match. DNA for the CDR3: TGTGCCAGTAGTGCGACAGGGGGAGGCTCTGGGGCCAACGTCCTGACTTTC. This sequence encodes CASSATGGGSGANVLTF.